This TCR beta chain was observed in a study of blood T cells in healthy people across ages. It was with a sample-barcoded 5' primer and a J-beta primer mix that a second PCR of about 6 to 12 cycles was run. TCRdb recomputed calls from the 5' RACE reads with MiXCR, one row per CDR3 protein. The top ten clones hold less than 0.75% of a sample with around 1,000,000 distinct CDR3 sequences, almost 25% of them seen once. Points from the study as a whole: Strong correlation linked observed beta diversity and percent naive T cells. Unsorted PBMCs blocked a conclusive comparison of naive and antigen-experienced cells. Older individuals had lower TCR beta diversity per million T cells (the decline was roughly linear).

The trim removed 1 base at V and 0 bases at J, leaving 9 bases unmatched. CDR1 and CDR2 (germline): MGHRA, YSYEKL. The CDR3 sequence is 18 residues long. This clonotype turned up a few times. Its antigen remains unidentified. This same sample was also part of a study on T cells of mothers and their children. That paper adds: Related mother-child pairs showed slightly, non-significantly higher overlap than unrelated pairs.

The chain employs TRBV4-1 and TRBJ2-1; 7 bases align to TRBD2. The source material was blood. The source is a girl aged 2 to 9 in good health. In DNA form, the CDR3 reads TGCGCCAGCAGCCAAGCCTTCGCTAGCGGAGGCTCCTACAATGAGCAGTTCTTC. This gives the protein CASSQAFASGGSYNEQFF.